This TCR beta chain was sequenced during a study of T cells in Graves' hyperthyroidism and ophthalmopathy (dated by TCRdb to between 2018 and 2021). Some background on the complete study: Peripheral blood was collected at initial diagnosis, before any treatment. In addition, the study compared T-cell repertoires in thyroid tissue and in blood from about 6 Graves' hyperthyroidism patients. The paper describes TCR Vbeta CDR3 sequencing of 130 to 150 peripheral blood samples, made up of fewer than 50 ophthalmopathy patients, roughly 80 hyperthyroidism patients and around 17 progressor patients. The 75 to 100 discovery patients were divided at random into training and test sets in a 7:3 ratio. Prospective prediction of ophthalmopathy was tested in an independent validation cohort consisting of some 20 hyperthyroidism patients and 15 to 17 patients who later progressed to ophthalmopathy. A discovery cohort of approximately 97 patients, approximately 45 with Graves' ophthalmopathy and about 58 with stable Graves' hyperthyroidism, was used to find distinguishing TCR V-J signatures. Following sampling, methimazole starting at 30 mg daily was given to hyperthyroidism patients, and high-dose intravenous methylprednisolone was given to ophthalmopathy patients. The investigation overall reported the following: Ophthalmopathy was separated from stable hyperthyroidism by a 13 V-J signature model, with 87.88% sensitivity and roughly 81% specificity obtained in cross-validation and 80%/75% obtained in testing. In validation, progression to ophthalmopathy was predicted by the model with almost 71% sensitivity and 72% to 85% specificity, a median of about 6.4 months before onset. Sample size was not statistically predetermined, and blinding of investigators to group allocation was not performed. Most expanded thyroid clonotypes (frequency above 0.001) were also detected in blood, a finding suggesting that blood repertoires may reflect thyroid immune responses.

TCR beta CDR3 regions were amplified from RNA transcripts. A first-round RT-PCR of the TCR CDR3 used the HTBI primer set with the Qiagen OneStep RT-PCR kit. Libraries were constructed in a second round of multiplex PCR, after which size selection and purification were performed. Paired-end sequencing of the libraries was performed with 100 bp reads on an Illumina HiSeq2000. The authors' analysis ran thus. SOAPnuke was used to process the raw data, removing reads that contained adapters or uncalled bases, had a mean Phred below 15, or lacked an exact match to the constant primer or identifier. COPE v1.2.5 was used to merge the high-quality paired reads, and each unique nucleotide sequence was defined as a clonotype. MiTCR v1.1 was used to align clonotypes to the IMGT TRBV, TRBD and TRBJ reference segments. Analysis was restricted to V-J combinations with a frequency above 0.0001, which covered roughly 99% of repertoires. A TCS score was defined as the ratio between F50 (clonal expansion) and ExV (chaos), using BLOSUM62-based TCRdist between CDR3 peptides within each V-J. Welch's t-statistics and random forest reduced approximately 520 V-J features to some 14, which were used in a naive Bayes classifier (R e1071). TCRdb trimmed public reads at Q25 via fastp, called clones via MiXCR and kept in-frame beta chains. A single entry per CDR3 protein holds the most common genes and DNA from its merged rows. What appears here as the V and J calls and clone size reflects TCRdb's work, not the paper's. For this sample there are fewer than 700,000 distinct CDR3 sequences; around 16% appear just once. The top ten clonotypes cover less than 4.5% of the sample.

Graves' hyperthyroidism was defined as stable when no progression to ophthalmopathy occurred over 18 months of follow-up. The hyperthyroidism patients were between 18 and 65 years old and newly diagnosed, with a disease duration of less than 2 months. Any patient with an uncontrolled infection, another autoimmune disease, pregnancy or lactation was excluded. Diagnoses were based on clinical symptoms, serum thyroxine and TRAb, thyroid ultrasound and orbital computed tomography. PBMCs were isolated from about 9 ml of fresh peripheral blood by Ficoll-Paque density gradient centrifugation. Total RNA was extracted with Trizol reagent, and quality was checked on an Agilent 2100 Bioanalyzer. In the germline V gene (reference sequence), CDR1 corresponds to SSHAT and CDR2 to FNYEAQ. The CDR3 covers 14 residues, taking in both the cysteine and the phenylalanine. Of the read, only the CDR3 DNA is kept; its 42 bases are in frame from base 1.

This clonotype showed up many times. The antigen it recognizes is unknown. The junction departs from the called germline gene at one end, perhaps through a read error. This sequence uses TRBV7-7 and TRBJ2-7; no D segment can be confidently identified. The sample was blood. The receptor was isolated from a woman aged 30 to 39 with Graves' hyperthyroidism. The sequenced DNA: TGTGCTAGCAGCCCCCTGGGCCTTTCCTACGAGCAGTACTTC. Its coded protein is CASSPLGLSYEQYF.